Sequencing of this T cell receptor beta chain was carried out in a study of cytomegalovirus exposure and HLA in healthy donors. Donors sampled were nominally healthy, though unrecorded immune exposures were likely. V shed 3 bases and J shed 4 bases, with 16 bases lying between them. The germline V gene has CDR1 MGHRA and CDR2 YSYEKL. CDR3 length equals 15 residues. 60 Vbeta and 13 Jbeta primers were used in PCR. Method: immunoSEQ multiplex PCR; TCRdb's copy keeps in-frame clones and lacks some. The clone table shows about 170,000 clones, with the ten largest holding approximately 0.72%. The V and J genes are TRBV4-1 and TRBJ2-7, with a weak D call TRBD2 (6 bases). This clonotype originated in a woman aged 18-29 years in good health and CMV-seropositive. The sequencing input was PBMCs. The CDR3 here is CASSHGRLGPYEQYF. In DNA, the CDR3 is TGCGCCAGCAGCCATGGTCGACTAGGACCATACGAGCAGTACTTC.